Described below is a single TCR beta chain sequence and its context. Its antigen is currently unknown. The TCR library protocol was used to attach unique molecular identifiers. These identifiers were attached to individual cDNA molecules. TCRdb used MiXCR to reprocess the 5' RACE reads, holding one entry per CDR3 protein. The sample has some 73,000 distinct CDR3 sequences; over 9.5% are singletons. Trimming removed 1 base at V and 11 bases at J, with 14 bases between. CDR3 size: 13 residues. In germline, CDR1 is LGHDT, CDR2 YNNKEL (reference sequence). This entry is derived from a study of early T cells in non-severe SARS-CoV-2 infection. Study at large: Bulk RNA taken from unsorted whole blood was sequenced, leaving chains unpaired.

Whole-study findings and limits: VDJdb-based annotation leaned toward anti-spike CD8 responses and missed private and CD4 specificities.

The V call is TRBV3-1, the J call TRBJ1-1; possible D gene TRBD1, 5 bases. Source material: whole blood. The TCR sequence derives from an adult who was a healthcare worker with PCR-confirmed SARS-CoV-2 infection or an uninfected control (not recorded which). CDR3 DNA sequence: TGTGCCAGCAGCCAAGTGGCAGGGAAAGTGGCTTTCTTT. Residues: CASSQVAGKVAFF.